A selection of T cell receptor beta chains follows, all from one sample in a study of sequential checkpoint blockade in melanoma. Method: immunoSEQ multiplex PCR; TCRdb's copy keeps in-frame clones and lacks some. Of around 9,900 clones in the sample, 20% to 25% were seen once. Sequenced here: tumor tissue (inferred from file names), sampled from a patient given nivolumab and ipilimumab in sequence. These receptors were taken from a human donor with melanoma. Both conserved end residues are part of each CDR3. Fields, in order: J gene, clone size, D gene, V gene, CDR3 DNA, CDR3 protein. A D gene is named only where the DNA matches it firmly. Some rows mark clone size as missing; the rest say once, few, many or name a class of expanded clone.

TRBJ2-1	.	.	TRBV6-8	TGTGCCAGCAGTTCTCAAGCAAGCTCCTACAATGAGCAGTTCTTC	CASSSQASSYNEQFF
TRBJ1-1	.	.	TRBV5-1	TGCGCCAGCAGCTTGGCAGCGAATGTCGCTGAAGCTTTCTTT	CASSLAANVAEAFF
TRBJ2-1	.	.	TRBV29-1	TGCAGCGTTGAAGGGGAACAGGTCTACAATGAGCAGTTCTTC	CSVEGEQVYNEQFF
TRBJ1-6	few	.	TRBV23-1	TGCGCCAGCAGTCCCGCAGGGAAAGCAAGTTCACCCCTCCACTTT	CASSPAGKASSPLHF
TRBJ2-5	.	.	TRBV18	TGTGCCAGCTCAGCGTCACTGGGGCAGGGTATCGGGACCCAGTACTTC	CASSASLGQGIGTQYF
TRBJ2-4	.	TRBD2	TRBV18	TGTGCCAGCTCATCCTCGGTCCTAGCGGTAGCCAAAAACATTCAGTACTTC	CASSSSVLAVAKNIQYF
TRBJ1-4	.	.	TRBV28	TGTGCCAGCAGTTTTTGGAGATCCGAAAAACTGTTTTTT	CASSFWRSEKLFF
TRBJ1-3	.	.	TRBV10-2	TGCGCCAGCAGTGAAAGGGGTTCTGGAAACACCATATATTTT	CASSERGSGNTIYF
TRBJ2-1	.	.	TRBV29-1	TGCAGCGTTGAGGTGGTGCGGGCTGAGCAGTTCTTC	CSVEVVRAEQFF
TRBJ2-2	.	TRBD1	TRBV11-3	TGTGCCAGCAGCTTAGATGGACAGGTGACCGGGGAGCTGTTTTTT	CASSLDGQVTGELFF
TRBJ2-1	.	TRBD2	TRBV18	TGTGCCAGCTCACCGTTAGCGGGGGGTGCTAATGAGCAGTTCTTC	CASSPLAGGANEQFF
TRBJ1-2	.	.	TRBV28	TGTGCCAGCAGTGGGACGGAAGAATATGGCTACACCTTC	CASSGTEEYGYTF
TRBJ2-5	few	.	TRBV6-8	TGTGCCAGCCGGGGGCGACAGGGTCGGGAGACCCAGTACTTC	CASRGRQGRETQYF
TRBJ1-1	once	.	TRBV5-1	TGCGCCAGCAGCTTGAGGCCACAGGAGAACCAGAACACTGAAGCTTTCTTT	CASSLRPQENQNTEAFF
TRBJ2-5	.	TRBD1	TRBV5-1	TGCGCCAGCAGCTTGGCCGGGACAGGGCATGAGACCCAGTACTTC	CASSLAGTGHETQYF
TRBJ2-5	few	.	TRBV6-8	TGTGCCAGCAGAAACCAACCAGGGGCGATGAAAGAGACCCAGTACTTC	CASRNQPGAMKETQYF
TRBJ2-1	.	.	TRBV23-1	TGCGCCAGCAGCTTGGTTGGAAAGAATGAGCAGTTCTTC	CASSLVGKNEQFF
TRBJ2-3	few	.	TRBV6-8	TGTGCCAGCAGTTACGGACACCCTGTTTCTACGCAGTATTTT	CASSYGHPVSTQYF
TRBJ1-5	.	.	TRBV29-1	TGCAGCGTCAGCCGGGACATCGGTCAGCCCCAGCATTTT	CSVSRDIGQPQHF
TRBJ2-3	.	TRBD1	TRBV19	TGTGCCAGTAATTACAGGGGGCGGACAGATACGCAGTATTTT	CASNYRGRTDTQYF
TRBJ1-6	few	.	TRBV9	TGTGCCAGCAGCACCCTAGAGGCCCATGGTTCACCCCTCCACTTT	CASSTLEAHGSPLHF
TRBJ1-5	.	TRBD1	TRBV5-1	TGCGCCAGCAGCTTGGGGGCCGGGACAGGGCTCAATCAGCCCCAGCATTTT	CASSLGAGTGLNQPQHF
TRBJ1-1	few	.	TRBV9	TGTGCCAGCAGCGTATTGATGGGGGAAGCTTTCTTT	CASSVLMGEAFF
TRBJ2-2	.	.	TRBV6-8	TGTGCCAGCAGTGTCGAACAGGGCACCGGGGAGCTGTTTTTT	CASSVEQGTGELFF
TRBJ1-3	few	TRBD1	TRBV28	TGTGCCAGCAGGTCCGGGACAGGGGGCGGTGGAAACACCATATATTTT	CASRSGTGGGGNTIYF
TRBJ2-3	many	TRBD2	TRBV2	TGTGCCAGCACCGAACGGGGGGTGAAAGATACGCAGTATTTT	CASTERGVKDTQYF
TRBJ1-5	.	.	TRBV28	TGTGCCATCTCCCAGGGGTTTTCTCAGCCCCAGCATTTT	CAISQGFSQPQHF
TRBJ1-2	many	.	TRBV11-3	TGTGCCAGCAGCTATACCGGGGGGCCGGCTTCTAACTATGGCTACACCTTC	CASSYTGGPASNYGYTF
TRBJ1-3	.	.	TRBV5-1	TGCGCCAGCAGCTTGGACAGGGACGGTGGGAACACCATATATTTT	CASSLDRDGGNTIYF
TRBJ1-1	few	.	TRBV6-1	TGTGCCAGCAGTGAAGTGGCAGGGTTCGGAGCTTTCTTT	CASSEVAGFGAFF
TRBJ1-1	many	TRBD1	TRBV11-3	TGTGCCAGCAGCGCACCCCCGGACAGGGTCATGAACACTGAAGCTTTCTTT	CASSAPPDRVMNTEAFF
TRBJ2-2	few	.	TRBV12-5	TGTGCCAGCAACCCATGGGGAACCACCGGGGAGCTGTTTTTT	CASNPWGTTGELFF
TRBJ2-1	medium-sized	TRBD2	TRBV6-8	TGTGCCAGCCGACGGAGCGGGGGGTCGAACAATGAGCAGTTCTTC	CASRRSGGSNNEQFF
TRBJ1-6	few	TRBD1	TRBV10-2	TGCGCCAGCAGTCTCGACAGGGGAGATTCACCCCTCCACTTT	CASSLDRGDSPLHF
TRBJ1-1	.	.	TRBV25-1	TGTGCCAGCAGTGAATGGAAGACGGGGTACACTGAAGCTTTCTTT	CASSEWKTGYTEAFF
TRBJ2-3	.	.	TRBV19	TGTGCCAGTAGTATTCAGGGCTTCAACACAGATACGCAGTATTTT	CASSIQGFNTDTQYF
TRBJ2-1	few	TRBD2	TRBV11-3	TGTGCCAGCAGCCCTATAGCGGGGGGGCCCTACAATGAGCAGTTCTTC	CASSPIAGGPYNEQFF
TRBJ2-7	few	.	TRBV9	TGTGCCAGCAGCCCCCCGGGACACCACTACGAGCAGTACTTC	CASSPPGHHYEQYF
TRBJ1-1	once	TRBD1	TRBV5-1	TGCGCCAGCAGCATATACACAGGGGACGGCACTGAAGCTTTCTTT	CASSIYTGDGTEAFF
TRBJ1-3	.	.	TRBV19	TGTGCCAGTAGTGAAACAGGCGCAGGATCTGGAAACACCATATATTTT	CASSETGAGSGNTIYF